This T cell receptor beta chain originates from a study of blood T cell repertoires in COVID-19. TCRdb's copy holds only in-frame clones and misses some; the assay was immunoSEQ multiplex PCR. The repertoire holds 250,000 or so clones, with around four fifths as singletons. CDR1 and CDR2 from the germline V gene are MDHEN and SYDVKM. The germline V and J ends were trimmed by 5 bases and 8 bases, with 21 bases remaining between them. This CDR3 has 16 residues. Material: peripheral blood. This receptor was obtained from a man aged 55 to 70 with acute or convalescent COVID-19. The chain has TRBV28 and TRBJ1-4, with D unclear. The CDR3 sequence is CASSQEGRTLGEKLFF. As DNA, the CDR3 is TGTGCCAGCAGTCAGGAGGGCCGGACCCTCGGAGAAAAACTGTTTTTT.